Listed here are 16 T cell receptor beta chains from one sample, sequenced in a study of radiation and T cells in renal cell carcinoma. Time point meaning: blood 4 weeks post-SBRT, at nephrectomy. Treatment specified: 15 Gy SBRT to primary tumor, nephrectomy 4 weeks later. Profiled with immunoSEQ multiplex PCR; TCRdb holds only in-frame clones, not every one. The table records some 44,000 clones, about 84% of them present only once. This specimen consisted of blood, obtained from a patient whose treatment included radiotherapy and nephrectomy. These receptors originate from a woman aged 70-85 years with renal cell carcinoma.

The chain links TRBV30 to TRBJ2-1; D call uncertain. Deletions cut 0 bases from V and 12 bases from J, with 9 bases between. Germline V CDR1 and CDR2: GTSNPN, SVGIG (reference sequence). There are 11 residues in the CDR3. CDR3: CAWSVERWQFF. The CDR3 nucleotides read TGTGCCTGGAGTGTAGAGAGGTGGCAGTTCTTC.

The chain couples TRBV7-9 to TRBJ2-5; 11 bases map to TRBD2. Germline-derived CDR1 and CDR2 are SEHNR and FQNEAQ (reference sequence). The V segment lost 5 bases and the J segment 4 bases; nucleotides outside the gene matches: 6. This CDR3 has 15 residues. The CDR3 DNA reads as TGTGCCAGCAGCAGGGCCGGGACTAGCGGAGAGACCCAGTACTTC. This gives the protein CASSRAGTSGETQYF.

This chain connects TRBV11-2 to TRBJ2-3, with D maybe TRBD2 (6 bases). Germline CDR1 reads SGHAT; CDR2 reads FQNNGV. CDR3 length: 18 residues. V dropped 2 bases and J dropped 2 bases, with 20 bases sitting between them. For the CDR3, the DNA is TGTGCCAGCAGCTTACGGTCTGCGGGCAGGGAGGTCACAGATACGCAGTATTTT. Translated: CASSLRSAGREVTDTQYF.

The chain joins TRBV6-1 to TRBJ2-7; D may be TRBD1 (5 bases). This CDR3 comprises 15 residues. Deletions cut 7 bases from V and 4 bases from J, with 20 bases between. The V gene's germline CDR1 is MNHNS and CDR2 SASEGT. The CDR3 sequence is CASNLQALASYEQYF. In DNA form, the CDR3 reads TGTGCCAGCAACCTACAGGCTCTGGCGTCGTACGAGCAGTACTTC.

This chain joins TRBV19 and TRBJ1-1, with a tentative D call TRBD1 (5 bases). The germline V gene encodes CDR1 LNHDA and CDR2 SQIVND (reference sequence). Trimming took 6 bases from V and 1 from J, leaving 15 bases between them. CDR3 length: 15 amino acids. The CDR3 reads CASRMGGSQNTEAFF. In DNA, the CDR3 is TGTGCCAGTAGAATGGGGGGTAGCCAGAACACTGAAGCTTTCTTT.

The chain links TRBV30 to TRBJ1-1, with unresolved D. The CDR3 contains 13 residues. V was cut by 4 bases and J by 1 base, with 10 bases left in between. Germline V gene data show CDR1 as GTSNPN and CDR2 as SVGIG (reference sequence). The CDR3 region is CAWTLWGNTEAFF. For the CDR3, the DNA is TGTGCCTGGACTCTATGGGGGAACACTGAAGCTTTCTTT.

J is TRBJ2-2 and V is TRBV25-1, with 7 bases aligning to TRBD1. CDR1 MGHDK and CDR2 SYGVNS come from the germline V gene. V shed 5 bases, J shed 0 bases, and the junction held 6 bases outside the gene matches. This CDR3 contains 16 residues. The CDR3 DNA reads as TGTGCCAGCAGTTCGGCCGGGACAGCGAACACCGGGGAGCTGTTTTTT. Translation gives CASSSAGTANTGELFF.

The chain uses TRBV20-1 and TRBJ2-4; D tentatively fits TRBD1 or TRBD2 (6 bases each). The CDR3 is 11 residues long. V lost 7 bases and J lost 5, with 9 bases in between. CDR1 and CDR2 (germline): DFQATT, SNEGSKA (reference sequence). CDR3 residues: CSGGAQNIQYF. The CDR3 DNA reads as TGCAGTGGGGGGGCCCAAAACATTCAGTACTTC.

The chain joins TRBV2 to TRBJ2-3; possibly TRBD1 for D (5 bases). V gave up 4 bases and J gave up 3 bases, with 26 bases separating them. The CDR3 consists of 19 residues. The germline V gene encodes CDR1 SNHLY and CDR2 FYNNEI. CDR3 in amino acids: CASSGRVGGPKYRTDTQYF. CDR3 DNA: TGTGCCAGCAGTGGCCGGGTGGGTGGACCCAAGTACAGGACAGATACGCAGTATTTT.

This chain joins TRBV27 and TRBJ2-2; 9 bases are shared with TRBD1. The germline CDR1 and CDR2 sequences are MNHEY and SMNVEV (reference sequence). Trimming at V came to 5 bases and at J to 5 bases, leaving 6 bases not matched to a gene. CDR3 size: 15 residues. Here the CDR3 reads CASSPGTGRTGELFF. Written as DNA, the CDR3 is TGTGCCAGCAGTCCAGGGACAGGGAGGACCGGGGAGCTGTTTTTT.

The chain has TRBV7-3 and TRBJ2-3; no clear D gene. V lost 2 bases to trimming and J lost 2 bases, with 5 bases between them. Germline CDR1 SGHTA, CDR2 FQGTGA. This CDR3 has 13 amino acids. This CDR3 reads CASSLGVTDTQYF. CDR3 DNA sequence: TGTGCCAGCAGCTTAGGTGTCACAGATACGCAGTATTTT.

This chain joins TRBV4-1 and TRBJ1-4; tentatively, D is TRBD1 (5 bases). V dropped 4 bases and J dropped 4 bases, with 10 bases sitting between them. Germline V CDR1 and CDR2: MGHRA, YSYEKL. This CDR3 is 14 amino acids long. The CDR3 sequence: CASSRGTLNEKLFF. The CDR3 nucleotides are TGCGCCAGCAGCCGAGGGACCCTTAATGAAAAACTGTTTTTT.

The table lists this clone with a few counts. The chain joins TRBV4-1 to TRBJ2-7, with 10 bases fitting TRBD2. Per germline, CDR1 MGHRA and CDR2 YSYEKL. The CDR3 loop spans 21 amino acids. Losses at the gene ends were 2 bases for V and 0 bases for J; bases not matched to a gene: 19. CDR3 in amino acids: CASSQWGVRGLAIKSSYEQYF. CDR3 nucleotides: TGCGCCAGCAGCCAATGGGGAGTGAGGGGACTAGCGATTAAGAGCTCCTACGAGCAGTACTTC.

This chain joins TRBV27 and TRBJ2-5; D is uncertain. The CDR3 runs to 13 residues. V was pared by 4 bases and J by 0 bases, with 6 bases between. CDR1 is MNHEY, CDR2 SMNVEV, per germline (reference sequence). CDR3 DNA: TGTGCCAGCAGTTCCTGGAACCAAGAGACCCAGTACTTC. Protein product: CASSSWNQETQYF.

The chain uses TRBV7-6 and TRBJ1-1; D remains unclear. The ends were cut back, 5 bases at V and 1 base at J, with 11 bases in the middle. Germline CDR1 and CDR2: SGHVS and FNYEAQ. The CDR3 extends over 14 amino acids. CDR3 region: CASSNSPTNTEAFF. CDR3 coding DNA: TGTGCCAGCAGCAATAGCCCAACGAACACTGAAGCTTTCTTT.

The chain carries TRBV2 and TRBJ2-5; a weak D match, TRBD1 (5 bases). Germline lookup yields CDR1 SNHLY and CDR2 FYNNEI. This CDR3 has 15 residues. The V end lost 2 bases, the J end lost 0 bases, and 10 bases lay between the germline ends. CDR3 in amino acids: CASSESRQNQETQYF. In DNA form, the CDR3 reads TGTGCCAGCAGTGAATCCCGACAGAACCAAGAGACCCAGTACTTC. The full variable domain, rest sourced from reference TRBV2 and TRBJ2-5, is EPEVTQTPSHQVTQMGQEVILRCVPISNHLYFYWYRQILGQKVEFLVSFYNNEISEKSEIFDDQFSVERPDGSNFTLKIRSTKLEDSAMYFCASSESRQNQETQYFGPGTRLLVL.